This TCR beta chain was sequenced for a study of sequential checkpoint blockade in melanoma. A few counts support this clone. CDR3 length: 13 residues. V gave up 6 bases and J gave up 3 bases, with 11 bases separating them. Treatment of the sample: randomized to nivolumab then ipilimumab (arm A) or the reverse (arm B). Produced via immunoSEQ multiplex PCR; TCRdb's table is partial and in-frame only. Here the sample spans approximately 4,900 clones, over 30% being singletons. The sequence came from a human donor with melanoma. This rearrangement joins TRBV23-1 to TRBJ1-2; D gene uncertain. TRBV23-1 is labeled an ORF, and its function is uncertain. Sequences were derived from tumor tissue (inferred from file names), sampled from a patient given nivolumab and ipilimumab in sequence. The CDR3 sequence is CASSPDEDYGYTF. As DNA, the CDR3 is TGCGCCAGCAGCCCAGACGAAGACTATGGCTACACCTTC.